The T cell receptor (beta chain) under discussion was sequenced for a study of blood T cell repertoires in COVID-19. With regard to this clone: The missing conserved phenylalanine or tryptophan at the end of this CDR3 makes a read error likely. It is unclear where the CDR3 begins or ends on the DNA, so no DNA is shown, and the CDR3 is as TCRdb lists it.

The data were produced by immunoSEQ multiplex PCR, yet TCRdb's version contains in-frame clones alone and is incomplete. Counted here are a few hundred thousand clones, around 80% occurring once; the ten biggest clones make up 1.2% to 1.5%. Per germline, CDR1 SGHTS and CDR2 YDEGEE. Termini included, the CDR3 measures 11 amino acids. The sequenced sample consisted of peripheral blood. The TCR sequence derives from a woman in her 40s who had recovered from COVID-19. The chain links TRBV5-8 to TRBJ2-2; the D call of TRBD2 is as the table states it, not checked on the DNA. The CDR3 spells CASSLFRETGD.